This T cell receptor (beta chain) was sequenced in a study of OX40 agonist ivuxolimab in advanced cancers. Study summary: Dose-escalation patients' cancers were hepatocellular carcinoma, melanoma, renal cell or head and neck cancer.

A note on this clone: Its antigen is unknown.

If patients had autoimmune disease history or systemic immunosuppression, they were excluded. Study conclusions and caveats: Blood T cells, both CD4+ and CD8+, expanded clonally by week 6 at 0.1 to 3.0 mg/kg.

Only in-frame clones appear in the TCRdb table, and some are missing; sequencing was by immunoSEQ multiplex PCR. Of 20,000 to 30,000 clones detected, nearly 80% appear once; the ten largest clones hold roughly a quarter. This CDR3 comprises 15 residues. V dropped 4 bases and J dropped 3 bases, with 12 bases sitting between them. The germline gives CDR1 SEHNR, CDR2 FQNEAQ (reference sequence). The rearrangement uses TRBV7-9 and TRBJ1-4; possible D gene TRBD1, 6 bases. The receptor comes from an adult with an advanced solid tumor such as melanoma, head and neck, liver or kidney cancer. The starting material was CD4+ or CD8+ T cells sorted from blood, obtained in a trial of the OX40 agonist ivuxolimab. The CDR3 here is CASSSQTGPNEKLFF. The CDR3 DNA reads TGTGCCAGCAGCTCCCAGACAGGACCTAATGAAAAACTGTTTTTT.